One sample yielded the 24 T cell receptor beta chains listed below, sequenced in a study of T cell responses to AZD1222 COVID-19 vaccine. Some clones are missing from TCRdb's copy, which holds only in-frame ones; the method was immunoSEQ multiplex PCR. The data show approximately 120,000 clones, roughly 89% seen once. The input for sequencing was peripheral blood, taken on day 0 of AZD1222 vaccination. The receptors shown here come from an adult in good health.

The chain is built from TRBV19 and TRBJ2-2; 11 positions match TRBD2. The CDR3 contains 14 residues. Trimming cost V 7 bases and J 7 bases; bases outside gene matches: 5. In germline, CDR1 is LNHDA, CDR2 SQIVND (reference sequence). In nucleotides, the CDR3 is TGTGCCAGTACTACTAGCGGGGGACGCGGGGAGCTGTTTTTT. Translating gives CASTTSGGRGELFF.

J is TRBJ2-2 and V is TRBV7-2; no firm D call. The CDR3 consists of 15 residues. The V end lost 6 bases, the J end lost 0 bases, and 11 bases lay between the germline ends. From germline, CDR1 is SGHTA and CDR2 FQGNSA. Here the CDR3 reads CASSRTKPNTGELFF. In nucleotides, the CDR3 is TGTGCCAGCAGTAGGACCAAACCGAACACCGGGGAGCTGTTTTTT.

The table lists this clone with a few counts. V and J are TRBV27 and TRBJ2-3; D gene unclear. This CDR3 is built from 14 residues. Germline assignment: CDR1 MNHEY and CDR2 SMNVEV (reference sequence). With 5 bases removed from V and 2 bases from J, the gap between germline ends came to 11 bases. CDR3 sequence reads: CASSATWDTDTQYF. Here the CDR3 DNA reads TGTGCCAGCAGTGCCACCTGGGACACAGATACGCAGTATTTT.

This clone turned up a few times. V and J are TRBV2 and TRBJ1-4; tentatively, D is TRBD1 (5 bases). The germline V gene encodes CDR1 SNHLY and CDR2 FYNNEI. V gave up 3 bases and J gave up 2 bases, with 7 bases separating them. CDR3 length equals 14 residues. This chain's CDR3 is CASSDGGTNEKLFF. The DNA for the CDR3 is TGTGCCAGCAGTGACGGGGGGACTAATGAAAAACTGTTTTTT.

The chain links TRBV30 to TRBJ1-2, with D possibly TRBD1 on 5 matching bases. Germline V gives CDR1 GTSNPN, CDR2 SVGIG (reference sequence). This CDR3 is 14 amino acids long. The CDR3 DNA reads TGTGCGACCGAGGGTACCAGGGCAGGGCTTGGCTACACCTTC. This translates into CATEGTRAGLGYTF.

This chain uses TRBV7-3 with TRBJ2-2; D is undetermined. CDR1 is SGHTA, CDR2 FQGTGA, per germline. This CDR3 spans 16 amino acids. The ends were cut back, 2 bases at V and 6 bases at J, with 16 bases in the middle. The DNA for the CDR3 is TGTGCCAGCAGCTTACTAGGTTCGGACCTCCCCGGGGAGCTGTTTTTT. It encodes CASSLLGSDLPGELFF.

V gene TRBV7-9 combines with J gene TRBJ1-4; D remains unclear. Trimming removed 3 bases from V and 12 bases from J, with 14 bases in between. Germline values: CDR1 SEHNR, CDR2 FQNEAQ (reference sequence). This CDR3 comprises 13 residues. CDR3 bases: TGTGCCAGCAGCTTGGAGAGCCCTTATCAACTGTTTTTT. It translates to CASSLESPYQLFF.

The genes are TRBV6-5 and TRBJ2-1, with D perhaps matching TRBD1 (5 bases). The germline V and J ends were trimmed by 6 bases and 7 bases, with 7 bases remaining between them. CDR1 is MNHEY, CDR2 SVGAGI, per germline. This CDR3 has 11 amino acids. This CDR3 is CASRGPNEQFF. The CDR3 DNA reads TGTGCCAGCAGGGGGCCGAATGAGCAGTTCTTC.

The chain uses TRBV7-2 and TRBJ1-5; TRBD1 is a possible D gene (6 bases). V was shortened by 3 bases and J by 2 bases, with 11 bases between the two germline ends. The germline V gene has CDR1 SGHTA and CDR2 FQGNSA. The CDR3 totals 15 residues. CDR3 DNA: TGTGCCAGCAGCTTTCAGGGGTTGGGCAATCAGCCCCAGCATTTT. The encoded protein is CASSFQGLGNQPQHF.

This clone was observed once. The V call is TRBV4-1, the J call TRBJ1-1; 7 bases are a match to TRBD1. Germline-derived CDR1 and CDR2 are MGHRA and YSYEKL. The V gene end was trimmed by 1 base and the J gene end by 0 bases; junction bases not matched to a gene: 8. This CDR3 comprises 17 residues. CDR3 amino acids: CASSQGVGQNMNTEAFF. CDR3 bases: TGCGCCAGCAGCCAAGGAGTGGGACAGAACATGAACACTGAAGCTTTCTTT.

The V gene is TRBV12-3 or TRBV12-4, the J gene TRBJ1-3; D gene ambiguous. Deletions cut 2 bases from V and 1 base from J, with 3 bases between. This CDR3 contains 13 residues. The CDR3 DNA reads as TGTGCCAGCAGTTTACTATCTGGAAACACCATATATTTT. Its protein is CASSLLSGNTIYF.

The chain carries TRBV18 and TRBJ2-1, with 10 bases lining up with TRBD2. Unmatched junction bases numbered 9, after V lost 2 bases and J lost 8 bases. Germline V gene lookup returns CDR1 KGHSH and CDR2 LQKENI. There are 16 residues in the CDR3. The CDR3 DNA follows: TGTGCCAGCTCACCAGGCGAGCGGGGGGGCCGCGATGAGCAGTTCTTC. This sequence encodes CASSPGERGGRDEQFF.

The rearrangement joins TRBV9 to TRBJ1-6, with TRBD1 matching over 10 bases. The CDR3 spans 15 residues. V dropped 3 bases and J dropped 9; count of bases not matched to a gene: 6. CDR1 and CDR2 (germline): SGDLS, YYNGEE. In nucleotides, the CDR3 is TGTGCCAGCAGCGCCCCGACAGGGGGCGGTTCACCCCTCCACTTT. It translates to CASSAPTGGGSPLHF.

This chain uses TRBV6-5 with TRBJ2-2; 8 positions match TRBD1. The ends lost 0 bases at V and 5 bases at J; junction bases unmatched: 5. The CDR3 sequence is 16 residues long. Germline V gene data show CDR1 as MNHEY and CDR2 as SVGAGI. CDR3: CASSYSPDRDTGELFF. For the CDR3, the DNA is TGTGCCAGCAGTTACTCCCCGGACAGGGATACCGGGGAGCTGTTTTTT.

The chain links TRBV18 to TRBJ2-1; 12 bases match TRBD2. Germline V gives CDR1 KGHSH, CDR2 LQKENI. The CDR3 has 17 residues. Trimming cost V 2 bases and J 6 bases; bases outside gene matches: 8. CDR3 in amino acids: CASSPAASSGRANEQFF. Written as DNA, the CDR3 is TGTGCCAGCTCACCAGCAGCCTCTAGCGGGAGGGCCAATGAGCAGTTCTTC.

V usage is TRBV19 and J usage is TRBJ2-5; D is unclear. V was pared by 1 base and J by 5 bases, with 11 bases between. CDR3 size: 14 residues. CDR1 is LNHDA, CDR2 SQIVND, per germline (reference sequence). The CDR3 DNA sequence: TGTGCCAGTAGTATAGGCACCCTAGAGGAGACCCAGTACTTC. Translated: CASSIGTLEETQYF. The whole variable domain, remainder taken from reference TRBV19 and TRBJ2-5, is DGGITQSPKYLFRKEGQNVTLSCEQNLNHDAMYWYRQDPGQGLRLIYYSQIVNDFQKGDIAEGYSVSREKKESFPLTVTSAQKNPTAFYLCASSIGTLEETQYFGPGTRLLVL.

This chain connects TRBV6-5 to TRBJ2-7; the D gene could be TRBD1 or TRBD2 (5 bases each). This CDR3 region has 15 residues. Germline CDR1 reads MNHEY; CDR2 reads SVGAGI. V lost 6 bases to trimming and J lost 2 bases, with 17 bases between them. Written as DNA, the CDR3 is TGTGCCAGCAGGATGGGACCGAGGTATCCCTACGAGCAGTACTTC. This sequence encodes CASRMGPRYPYEQYF.

V and J are TRBV7-9 and TRBJ2-1, with D tentatively TRBD1 or TRBD2 (5 bases each). The germline V and J ends were trimmed by 10 bases and 9 bases, with 16 bases remaining between them. Germline CDR1 SEHNR, CDR2 FQNEAQ (reference sequence). The CDR3 has 12 amino acids. The chain's CDR3 is CANQRGASEQFF. The CDR3 DNA follows: TGTGCCAACCAGAGGGGAGCTTCTGAGCAGTTCTTC.

This clone was counted a single time. This chain links TRBV11-2 with TRBJ2-3; 9 positions agree with TRBD2. The V and J ends lost 2 bases and 6 bases, in that order; junction bases with no gene match: 6. Germline V gives CDR1 SGHAT, CDR2 FQNNGV. There are 15 residues in the CDR3. The CDR3 DNA reads TGTGCCAGCAGCTTATCGGCGGGAGGGCCGGATACGCAGTATTTT. Translating it yields CASSLSAGGPDTQYF.

This rearrangement joins TRBV6-2 or TRBV6-3 to TRBJ2-1, with TRBD1 as a possible D gene (5 bases). The germline V gene encodes CDR1 MNHEY and CDR2 SVGEGT. The CDR3 covers 14 residues. V dropped 2 bases and J dropped 4 bases, with 9 bases sitting between them. The CDR3 loop reads CASSYAQEYNEQFF. CDR3 nucleotides: TGTGCCAGCAGTTACGCACAGGAGTACAATGAGCAGTTCTTC.

The V and J genes are TRBV19 and TRBJ1-1, with a weak D call TRBD1 (5 bases). The CDR3 is 15 amino acids. Germline V CDR1 and CDR2: LNHDA, SQIVND (reference sequence). V was clipped by 0 bases and J by 1 base, with 9 bases between them. The chain's CDR3 is CASSIDDQGNTEAFF. CDR3 sequence (DNA): TGTGCCAGTAGTATAGATGATCAGGGGAACACTGAAGCTTTCTTT.

This clone was seen a single time. CDR3 sequence reads: CSVGGVPQETQYF. The CDR3 DNA reads as TGCAGCGTTGGTGGAGTACCCCAAGAGACCCAGTACTTC. The chain joins TRBV29-1 to TRBJ2-5; D unresolved. The germline V and J ends were trimmed by 4 bases and 1 base, with 10 bases remaining between them. The CDR3 runs 13 residues. CDR1 is SQVTM, CDR2 ANQGSEA, per germline.

V is TRBV9 and J is TRBJ2-7; 9 positions match TRBD2. This CDR3 comprises 14 residues. Germline loops: CDR1 SGDLS, CDR2 YYNGEE. The trim removed 4 bases at V and 1 base at J, leaving 3 bases unmatched. DNA of the CDR3: TGTGCCAGCAGCTCGGGACTAGCTTCCTACGAGCAGTACTTC. Amino acids: CASSSGLASYEQYF.

This sequence joins TRBV12-5 and TRBJ1-3; D is ambiguous. Trimming cost V 3 bases and J 2 bases, with 11 bases left between them. The CDR3 extends over 15 amino acids. CDR1 and CDR2 from the germline V gene are LGHNT and FRNRAP. The chain's CDR3 is CASGLARGTGNTIYF. The CDR3 DNA reads as TGTGCTAGTGGTTTAGCCCGCGGGACTGGAAACACCATATATTTT.